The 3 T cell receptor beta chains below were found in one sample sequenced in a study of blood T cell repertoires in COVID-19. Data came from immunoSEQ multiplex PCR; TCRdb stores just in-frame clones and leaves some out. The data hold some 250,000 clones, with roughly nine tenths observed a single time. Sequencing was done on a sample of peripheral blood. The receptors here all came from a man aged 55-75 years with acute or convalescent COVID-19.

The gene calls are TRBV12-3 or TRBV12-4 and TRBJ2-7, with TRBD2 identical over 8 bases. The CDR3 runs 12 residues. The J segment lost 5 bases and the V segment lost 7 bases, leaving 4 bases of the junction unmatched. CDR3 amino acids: CASKSGRNEQYF. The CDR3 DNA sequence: TGTGCCAGCAAAAGCGGGAGAAACGAGCAGTACTTC.

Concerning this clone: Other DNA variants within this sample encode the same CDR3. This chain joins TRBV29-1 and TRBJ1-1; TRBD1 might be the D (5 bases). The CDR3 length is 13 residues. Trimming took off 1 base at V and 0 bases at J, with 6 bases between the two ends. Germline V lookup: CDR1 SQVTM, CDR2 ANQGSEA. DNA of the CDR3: TGCAGCGTTGAAGGACAGATGAACACTGAAGCTTTCTTT. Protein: CSVEGQMNTEAFF.

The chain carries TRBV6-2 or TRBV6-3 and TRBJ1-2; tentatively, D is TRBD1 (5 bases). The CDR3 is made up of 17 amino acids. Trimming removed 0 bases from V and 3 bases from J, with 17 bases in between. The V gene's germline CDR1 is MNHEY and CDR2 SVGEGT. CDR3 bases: TGTGCCAGCAGTTACTCGATCACTACAGGAGAGTACTATGGCTACACCTTC. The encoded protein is CASSYSITTGEYYGYTF.